Listed here are 5 T cell receptor beta chains from one sample, sequenced in a study of response to subunit inactivated influenza vaccine. TCRdb re-called the RT-PCR reads through MiXCR, storing one row per CDR3 protein. The sample has roughly 570,000 distinct CDR3 sequences; 13% to 15% are singletons. The sample in question was PBMCs from blood, obtained 12 days after vaccination. The origin of the receptors is a man between 50 and 59 years old who received an inactivated influenza vaccine.

The chain links TRBV10-3 to TRBJ1-1, with 9 bases that match TRBD1. The CDR3 is 14 amino acids. The J segment lost 1 base and the V segment lost 6 bases, leaving 3 bases of the junction unmatched. Germline V CDR1 and CDR2: ENHRY, SYGVKD. The CDR3 loop is CAIRRQGENTEAFF. Written as DNA, the CDR3 is TGTGCCATCAGACGACAGGGGGAGAACACTGAAGCTTTCTTT.

This sequence joins TRBV7-9 and TRBJ1-6, with D maybe TRBD1 (5 bases). Trimming cost V 3 bases and J 4 bases, with 10 bases left between them. The CDR3 covers 15 residues. Per germline, CDR1 SEHNR and CDR2 FQNEAQ (reference sequence). The CDR3: CASSFVKGYNSPLHF. The CDR3 DNA reads as TGTGCCAGCAGCTTTGTTAAGGGGTATAATTCACCCCTCCACTTT.

This sequence joins TRBV15 and TRBJ1-1, with D uncertain. Germline V gene sequence: CDR1 LNHNV, CDR2 YYDKDF (reference sequence). Trimming took 0 bases from V and 7 from J, leaving 12 bases between them. The CDR3 sequence is 14 residues long. CDR3 sequence: CATSRDRGVGEAFF. CDR3 DNA sequence: TGTGCCACCAGCAGAGATCGCGGGGTCGGTGAAGCTTTCTTT. The variable domain in full, with the rest retrieved from reference TRBV15 and TRBJ1-1, is DAMVIQNPRYQVTQFGKPVTLSCSQTLNHNVMYWYQQKSSQAPKLLFHYYDKDFNNEADTPDNFQSRRPNTSFCFLDIRSPGLGDTAMYLCATSRDRGVGEAFFGQGTRLTVV.

The rearrangement links TRBV6-2 or TRBV6-3 to TRBJ2-5; tentatively, D is TRBD2 (6 bases). This CDR3 has 16 amino acids. V was shortened by 0 bases and J by 4 bases, with 15 bases between the two germline ends. The germline V gene has CDR1 MNHEY and CDR2 SVGEGT. The CDR3 nucleotides are TGTGCCAGCAGTTACTCCTTCGCGGCCGGGGGAGAGACCCAGTACTTC. Translation gives CASSYSFAAGGETQYF.

This clonotype has a handful of counts. The chain couples TRBV5-4 to TRBJ1-1; TRBD1 is a possible D gene (6 bases). The V gene's germline CDR1 is SGHNT and CDR2 YYREEE (reference sequence). Trimming took 4 bases from V and 12 from J, leaving 16 bases between them. This CDR3 has 12 residues. CDR3 region: CASSTERDNPFF. The CDR3 DNA reads TGTGCCAGCAGCACCGAACGGGACAACCCTTTCTTT. The full variable domain, its missing parts supplied by reference TRBV5-4 and TRBJ1-1, is ETGVTQSPTHLIKTRGQQVTLRCSSQSGHNTVSWYQQALGQGPQFIFQYYREEENGRGNFPPRFSGLQFPNYSSELNVNALELDDSALYLCASSTERDNPFFGQGTRLTVV.